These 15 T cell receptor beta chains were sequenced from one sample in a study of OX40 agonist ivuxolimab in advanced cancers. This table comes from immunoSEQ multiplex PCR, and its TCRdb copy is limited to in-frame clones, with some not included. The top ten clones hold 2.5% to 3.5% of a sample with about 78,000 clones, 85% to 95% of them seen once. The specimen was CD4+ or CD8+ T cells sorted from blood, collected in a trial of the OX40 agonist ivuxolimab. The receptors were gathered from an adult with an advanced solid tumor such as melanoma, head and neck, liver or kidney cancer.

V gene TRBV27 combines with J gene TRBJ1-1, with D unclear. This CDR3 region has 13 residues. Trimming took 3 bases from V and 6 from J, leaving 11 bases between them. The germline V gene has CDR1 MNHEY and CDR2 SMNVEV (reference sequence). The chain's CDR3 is CASSLRVPPEAFF. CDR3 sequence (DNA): TGTGCCAGCAGTTTGAGGGTACCACCTGAAGCTTTCTTT.

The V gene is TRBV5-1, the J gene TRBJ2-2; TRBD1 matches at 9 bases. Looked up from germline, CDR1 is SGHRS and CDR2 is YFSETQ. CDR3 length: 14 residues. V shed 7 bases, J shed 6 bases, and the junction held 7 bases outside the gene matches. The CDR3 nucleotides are TGCGCCAGCGCTAGAACAGGGGGCCCCGGGGAGCTGTTTTTT. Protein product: CASARTGGPGELFF.

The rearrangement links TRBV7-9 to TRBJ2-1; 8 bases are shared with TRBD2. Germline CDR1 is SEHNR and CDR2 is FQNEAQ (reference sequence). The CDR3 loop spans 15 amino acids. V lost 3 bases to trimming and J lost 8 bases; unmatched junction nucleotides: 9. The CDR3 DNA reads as TGTGCCAGCAGCTTCCCGGGAGGGCCGGGGGATGAGCAGTTCTTC. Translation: CASSFPGGPGDEQFF.

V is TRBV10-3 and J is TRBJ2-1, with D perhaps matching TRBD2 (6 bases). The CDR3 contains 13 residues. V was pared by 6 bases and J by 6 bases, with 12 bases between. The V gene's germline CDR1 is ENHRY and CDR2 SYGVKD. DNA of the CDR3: TGTGCCATCAGGGGGGAGGTTTTCAATGAGCAGTTCTTC. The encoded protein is CAIRGEVFNEQFF.

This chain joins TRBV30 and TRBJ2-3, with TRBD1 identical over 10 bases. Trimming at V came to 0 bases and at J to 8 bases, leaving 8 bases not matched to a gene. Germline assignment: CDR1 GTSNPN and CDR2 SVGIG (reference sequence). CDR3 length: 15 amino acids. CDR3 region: CAWSVGGQGLGTQYF. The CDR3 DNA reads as TGTGCCTGGAGTGTAGGGGGACAGGGGCTGGGTACGCAGTATTTT.

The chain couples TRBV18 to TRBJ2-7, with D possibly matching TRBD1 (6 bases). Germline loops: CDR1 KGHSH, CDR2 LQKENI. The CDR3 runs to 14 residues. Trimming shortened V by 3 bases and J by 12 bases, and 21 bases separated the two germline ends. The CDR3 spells CASSPAAGETGTYF. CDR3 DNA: TGTGCCAGCTCACCTGCGGCAGGGGAAACGGGGACGTACTTC.

This chain's CDR3 is CASSRRLLAEGYEQYF. DNA for the CDR3: TGCGCCAGCAGCCGCAGGCTACTAGCGGAAGGCTACGAGCAGTACTTC. The V gene is TRBV4-1, the J gene TRBJ2-7; 8 bases match TRBD2. This CDR3 is 16 amino acids long. With 4 bases clipped from V and 3 bases from J, the junction kept 11 bases outside the gene matches. The germline V gene has CDR1 MGHRA and CDR2 YSYEKL.

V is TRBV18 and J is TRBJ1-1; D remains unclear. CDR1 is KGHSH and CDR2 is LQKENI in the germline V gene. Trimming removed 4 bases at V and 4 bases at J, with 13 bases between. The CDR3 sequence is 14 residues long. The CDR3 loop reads CASSLAVEGTEAFF. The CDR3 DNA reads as TGTGCCAGCTCACTAGCCGTCGAGGGCACTGAAGCTTTCTTT.

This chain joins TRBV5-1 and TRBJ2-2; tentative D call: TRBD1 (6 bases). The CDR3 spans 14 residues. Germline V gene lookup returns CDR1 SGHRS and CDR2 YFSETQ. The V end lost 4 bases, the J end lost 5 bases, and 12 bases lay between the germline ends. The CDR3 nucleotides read TGCGCCAGCAGCAGGGACACGGAGACCGGGGAGCTGTTTTTT. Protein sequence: CASSRDTETGELFF.

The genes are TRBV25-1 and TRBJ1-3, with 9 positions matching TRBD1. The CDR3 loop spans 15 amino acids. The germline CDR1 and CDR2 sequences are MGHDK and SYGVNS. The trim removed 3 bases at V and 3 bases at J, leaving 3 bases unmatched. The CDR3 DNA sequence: TGTGCCAGCAGTGACGACAGGGGGTTTGGAAACACCATATATTTT. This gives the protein CASSDDRGFGNTIYF.

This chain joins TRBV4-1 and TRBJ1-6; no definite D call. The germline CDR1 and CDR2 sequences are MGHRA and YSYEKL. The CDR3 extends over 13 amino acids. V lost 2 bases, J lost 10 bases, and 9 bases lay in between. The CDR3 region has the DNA TGCGCCAGCAGCCAATTGGGTCCCTCACCCCTCCACTTT. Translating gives CASSQLGPSPLHF.

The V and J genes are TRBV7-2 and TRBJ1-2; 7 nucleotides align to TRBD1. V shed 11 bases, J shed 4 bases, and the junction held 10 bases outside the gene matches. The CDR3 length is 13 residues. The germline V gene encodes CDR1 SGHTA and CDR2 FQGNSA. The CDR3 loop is CALSEGAGYGYTF. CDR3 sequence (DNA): TGTGCCCTTTCTGAGGGGGCAGGCTATGGCTACACCTTC. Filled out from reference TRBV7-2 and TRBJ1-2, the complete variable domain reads GAGVSQSPSNKVTEKGKDVELRCDPISGHTALYWYRQSLGQGLEFLIYFQGNSAPDKSGLPSDRFSAERTGGSVSTLTIQRTQQEDSAVYLCALSEGAGYGYTFGSGTRLTVV.

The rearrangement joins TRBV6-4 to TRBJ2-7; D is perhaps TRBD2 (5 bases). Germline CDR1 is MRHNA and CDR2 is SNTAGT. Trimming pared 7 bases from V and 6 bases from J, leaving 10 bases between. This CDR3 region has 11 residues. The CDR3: CASKGSAEQYF. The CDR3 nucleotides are TGTGCCAGCAAAGGTAGCGCCGAGCAGTACTTC.

For the CDR3, the DNA is TGTGCCAGCACCAGACAGTCCTTCGTCGGGCAGCCCCAGCATTTT. It codes for CASTRQSFVGQPQHF. V is TRBV2 and J is TRBJ1-5; D might be TRBD1 (5 bases). The CDR3 has 15 amino acids. Germline V gives CDR1 SNHLY, CDR2 FYNNEI. V lost 7 bases, J lost 7 bases, and 20 bases lay in between.

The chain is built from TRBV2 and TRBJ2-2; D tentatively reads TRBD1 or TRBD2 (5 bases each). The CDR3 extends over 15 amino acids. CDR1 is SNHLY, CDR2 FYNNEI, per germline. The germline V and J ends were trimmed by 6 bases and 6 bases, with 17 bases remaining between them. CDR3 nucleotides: TGTGCCAGCAGCCCGGGGACCGAGCAGCCCGGGGAGCTGTTTTTT. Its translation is CASSPGTEQPGELFF.